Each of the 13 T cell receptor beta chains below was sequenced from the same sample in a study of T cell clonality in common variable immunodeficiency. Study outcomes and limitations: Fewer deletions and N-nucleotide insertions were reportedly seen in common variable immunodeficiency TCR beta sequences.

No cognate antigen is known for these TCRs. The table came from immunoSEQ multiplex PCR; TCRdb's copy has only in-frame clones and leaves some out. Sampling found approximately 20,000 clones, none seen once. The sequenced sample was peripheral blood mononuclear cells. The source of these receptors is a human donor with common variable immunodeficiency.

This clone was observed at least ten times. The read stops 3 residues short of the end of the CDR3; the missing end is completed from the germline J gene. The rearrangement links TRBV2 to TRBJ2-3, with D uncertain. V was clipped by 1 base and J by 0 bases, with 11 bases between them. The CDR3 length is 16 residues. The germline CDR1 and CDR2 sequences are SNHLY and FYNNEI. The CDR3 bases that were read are TGTGCCAGCAGTGAAGGACCGTCAGGTAGCACAGATACG. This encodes CASSEGPSGSTDT. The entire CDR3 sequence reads CASSEGPSGSTDTQYF.

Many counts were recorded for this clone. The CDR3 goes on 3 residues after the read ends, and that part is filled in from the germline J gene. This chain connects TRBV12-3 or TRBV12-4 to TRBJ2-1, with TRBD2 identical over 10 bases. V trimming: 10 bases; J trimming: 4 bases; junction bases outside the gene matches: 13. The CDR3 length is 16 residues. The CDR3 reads CATRTAVAGGYNEQFF. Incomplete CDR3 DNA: TGTGCCACCCGGACGGCAGTAGCGGGAGGATACAATGAG.

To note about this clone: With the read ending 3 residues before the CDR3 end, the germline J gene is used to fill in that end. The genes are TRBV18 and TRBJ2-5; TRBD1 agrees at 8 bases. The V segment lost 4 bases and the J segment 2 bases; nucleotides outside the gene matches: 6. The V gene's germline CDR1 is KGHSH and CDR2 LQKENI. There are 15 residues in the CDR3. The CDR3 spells CASSRQGYAQETQYF. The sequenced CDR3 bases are TGTGCCAGCTCACGACAGGGGTATGCGCAAGAGACC.

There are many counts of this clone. This chain's CDR3 is CSAKKGLAGWETQYF. The DNA read from the CDR3 is TGCAGTGCTAAAAAGGGACTAGCGGGGTGGGAGACC. This rearrangement joins TRBV20-1 to TRBJ2-5, with 13 nucleotides matching TRBD2. The sequence runs out 3 residues before the end of the CDR3; the remainder is reconstructed from the germline J gene. Looked up from germline, CDR1 is DFQATT and CDR2 is SNEGSKA (reference sequence). V dropped 4 bases and J dropped 5; count of bases not matched to a gene: 7. This CDR3 region has 15 residues.

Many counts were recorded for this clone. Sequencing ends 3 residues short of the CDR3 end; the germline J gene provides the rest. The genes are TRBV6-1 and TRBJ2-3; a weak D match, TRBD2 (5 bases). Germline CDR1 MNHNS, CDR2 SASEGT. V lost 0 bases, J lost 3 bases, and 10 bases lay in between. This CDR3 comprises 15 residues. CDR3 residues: CASSEALARTDTQYF. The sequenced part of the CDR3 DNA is TGTGCCAGCAGTGAAGCGCTAGCAAGGACAGATACG.

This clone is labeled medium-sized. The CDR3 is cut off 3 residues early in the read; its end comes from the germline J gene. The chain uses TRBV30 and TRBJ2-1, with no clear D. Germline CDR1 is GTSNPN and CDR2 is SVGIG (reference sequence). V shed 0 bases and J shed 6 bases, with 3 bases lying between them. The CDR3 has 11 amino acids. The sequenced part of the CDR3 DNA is TGTGCCTGGAGTGTACTCAATGAG. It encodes CAWSVLNE. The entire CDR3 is CAWSVLNEQFF.

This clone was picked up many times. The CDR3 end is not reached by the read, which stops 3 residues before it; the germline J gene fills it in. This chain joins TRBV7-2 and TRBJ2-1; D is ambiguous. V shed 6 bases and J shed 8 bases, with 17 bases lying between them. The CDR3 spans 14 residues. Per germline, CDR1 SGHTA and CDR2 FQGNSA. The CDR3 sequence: CASSQAQKRDEQFF. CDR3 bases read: TGTGCCAGCAGTCAGGCGCAAAAAAGGGATGAG.

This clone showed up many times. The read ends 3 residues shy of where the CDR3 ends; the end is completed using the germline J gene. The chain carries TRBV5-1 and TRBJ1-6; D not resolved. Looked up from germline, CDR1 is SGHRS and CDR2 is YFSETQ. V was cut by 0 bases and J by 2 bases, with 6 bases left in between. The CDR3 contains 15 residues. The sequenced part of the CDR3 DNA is TGCGCCAGCAGCTTGGGGCAGACCTATAATTCACCC. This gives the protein CASSLGQTYNSP. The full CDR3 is CASSLGQTYNSPLHF.

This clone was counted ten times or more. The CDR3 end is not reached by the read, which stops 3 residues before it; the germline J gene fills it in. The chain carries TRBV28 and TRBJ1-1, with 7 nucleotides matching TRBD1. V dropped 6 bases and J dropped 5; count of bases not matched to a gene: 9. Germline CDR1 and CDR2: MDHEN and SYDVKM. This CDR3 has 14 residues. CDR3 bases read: TGTGCCAGCAGAGCCGGACAGGTGGAGACTGAA. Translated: CASRAGQVETE. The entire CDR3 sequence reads CASRAGQVETEAFF.

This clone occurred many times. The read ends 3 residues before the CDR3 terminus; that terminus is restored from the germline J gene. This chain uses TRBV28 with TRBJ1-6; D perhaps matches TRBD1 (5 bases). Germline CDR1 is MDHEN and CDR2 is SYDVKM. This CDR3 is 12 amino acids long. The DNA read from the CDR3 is TGTGCCAGCGTACCTGGACGGGGGCCC. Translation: CASVPGRGP. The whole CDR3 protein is CASVPGRGPLHF.

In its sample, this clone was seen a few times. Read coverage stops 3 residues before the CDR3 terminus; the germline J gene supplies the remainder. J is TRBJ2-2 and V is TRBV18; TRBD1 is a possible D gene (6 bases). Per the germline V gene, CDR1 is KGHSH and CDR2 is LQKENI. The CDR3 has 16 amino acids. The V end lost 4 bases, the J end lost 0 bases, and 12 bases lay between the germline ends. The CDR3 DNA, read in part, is TGTGCCAGCTCACAAGCCACAGGGCCGAACACCGGGGAG. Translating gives CASSQATGPNTGE. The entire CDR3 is CASSQATGPNTGELFF.

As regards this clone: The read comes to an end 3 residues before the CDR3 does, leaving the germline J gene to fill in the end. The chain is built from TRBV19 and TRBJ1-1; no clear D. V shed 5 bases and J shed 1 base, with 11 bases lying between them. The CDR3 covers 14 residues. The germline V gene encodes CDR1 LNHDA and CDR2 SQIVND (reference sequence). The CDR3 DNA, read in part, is TGTGCCAGTAGTGCTCTCAACTGGAACACTGAA. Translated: CASSALNWNTE. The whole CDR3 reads CASSALNWNTEAFF. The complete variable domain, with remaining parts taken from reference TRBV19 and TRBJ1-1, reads DGGITQSPKYLFRKEGQNVTLSCEQNLNHDAMYWYRQDPGQGLRLIYYSQIVNDFQKGDIAEGYSVSREKKESFPLTVTSAQKNPTAFYLCASSALNWNTEAFFGQGTRLTVV.

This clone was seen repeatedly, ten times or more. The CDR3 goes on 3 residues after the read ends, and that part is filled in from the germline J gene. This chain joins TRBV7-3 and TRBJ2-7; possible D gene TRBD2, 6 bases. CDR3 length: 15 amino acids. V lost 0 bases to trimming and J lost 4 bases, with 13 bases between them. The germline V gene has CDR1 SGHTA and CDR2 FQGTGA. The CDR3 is CASSLTPASVYEQYF. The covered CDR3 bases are TGTGCCAGCAGCTTAACCCCGGCTAGCGTATACGAG.